This T cell receptor beta chain came from a study of blood T cell repertoires in COVID-19. Libraries were prepared by immunoSEQ multiplex PCR; TCRdb keeps only in-frame clonotypes and omits some of them. The data contain over 400,000 clones, 70% to 90% of them singletons. The sequencing sample was made of peripheral blood. The source is a human donor in a cohort sampled during active COVID-19.

CDR3 sequence reads: CASSHRLAGVLGETQYF. As DNA, the CDR3 is TGTGCCAGCAGCCATAGACTAGCGGGAGTGTTAGGAGAGACCCAGTACTTC. The V and J genes are TRBV7-2 and TRBJ2-5, with TRBD2 matching 12 bases. V trimming: 5 bases; J trimming: 4 bases; junction bases outside the gene matches: 11. Germline V gene data show CDR1 as SGHTA and CDR2 as FQGNSA. CDR3 size: 17 residues.